The rows below give T cell receptor beta chains drawn from one sample of a study of blood T cell repertoires in COVID-19. Sequencing was performed with immunoSEQ multiplex PCR; in TCRdb, only in-frame clones are kept and a portion is missing. Among 110,000 to 150,000 clones listed, 75% to 85% were seen once. Sequenced sample: peripheral blood. The receptors were gathered from a man between 65 and 85 years old who had recovered from COVID-19. CDR3s include the opening cysteine and the closing phenylalanine or tryptophan. Fields, in order: J gene, V gene, CDR3 protein.

J: TRBJ2-7; V: TRBV11-3; CDR3: CASSLGGTSYEQYF
J: TRBJ2-5; V: TRBV11-3; CDR3: CASSRHSQETQYF
J: TRBJ1-5; V: TRBV6-6; CDR3: CASSADSSNQPQHF
J: TRBJ1-6; V: TRBV2; CDR3: CASRPTGQGTSPLHF
J: TRBJ1-4; V: TRBV27; CDR3: CASSLGPPGTNEKLFF
J: TRBJ1-1; V: TRBV29-1; CDR3: CSVVPARGMNTEAFF
J: TRBJ2-1; V: TRBV20-1; CDR3: CSASAATSGSLEFF
J: TRBJ1-6; V: TRBV18; CDR3: CASSNQGQGSSPLHF
J: TRBJ2-2; V: TRBV7-2; CDR3: CASSLGRTGELFF
J: TRBJ2-5; V: TRBV6-2/TRBV6-3; CDR3: CASSYWTEQETQYF
J: TRBJ2-7; V: TRBV4-3; CDR3: CASSQAYGSGLLYEQYF
J: TRBJ2-1; V: TRBV2; CDR3: CASIQGSSGSHNEQFF
J: TRBJ2-1; V: TRBV5-1; CDR3: CASSPRAGSYNEQFF
J: TRBJ2-7; V: TRBV2; CDR3: CASSVGEITYEQYF
J: TRBJ2-1; V: TRBV12-5; CDR3: CASGLGTSGIAEKFF
J: TRBJ2-7; V: TRBV5-1; CDR3: CASSPRTSADEQYF
J: TRBJ1-2; V: TRBV4-2; CDR3: CASSQGQYGYTF
J: TRBJ2-1; V: TRBV11-3; CDR3: CASSARTSGTPHEQFF
J: TRBJ1-4; V: TRBV7-3; CDR3: CASSEGTITSEKLFF
J: TRBJ2-1; V: TRBV18; CDR3: CASSPSLNEQFF
J: TRBJ2-7; V: TRBV5-1; CDR3: CASKLAPSSYEQYF
J: TRBJ2-3; V: TRBV30; CDR3: CAWTSTRQSGTQYF
J: TRBJ2-1; V: TRBV27; CDR3: CASSPGTSNYNEQFF
J: TRBJ1-4; V: TRBV4-2; CDR3: CASSQAGLEEKLFF
J: TRBJ1-6; V: TRBV2; CDR3: CASSATGWNSPLHF
J: TRBJ2-1; V: TRBV5-6; CDR3: CASSLVGQGVGYEQFF
J: TRBJ1-5; V: TRBV6-5; CDR3: CASNPGNIGNQPQHF
J: TRBJ2-3; V: TRBV12-3/TRBV12-4; CDR3: CASRQGAGTQYF
J: TRBJ1-1; V: TRBV14; CDR3: CASSQAGLPEAFF
J: TRBJ2-4; V: TRBV18; CDR3: CASSPSIGGSGGQKNIQYF
J: TRBJ2-3; V: TRBV14; CDR3: CASSHQDHHLAGVDTQYF
J: TRBJ1-3; V: TRBV4-1; CDR3: CASALQGLSIGNTIYF
J: TRBJ2-1; V: TRBV4-2; CDR3: CASSLTGKNERPYNEQFF
J: TRBJ2-2; V: TRBV5-1; CDR3: CASSFSPGNTGELFF
J: TRBJ1-1; V: TRBV19; CDR3: CASSIEGGTLEAFF
J: TRBJ2-1; V: TRBV7-3; CDR3: CASSLGLADYNEQFF
J: TRBJ1-1; V: TRBV5-8; CDR3: CASSLGRDRAAFF
J: TRBJ2-1; V: TRBV29-1; CDR3: CSSSLARNNEQFF
J: TRBJ2-5; V: TRBV4-1; CDR3: CASSQVGQAKQETQYF
J: TRBJ2-1; V: TRBV19; CDR3: CASSIYGGQPNSYNEQFF
J: TRBJ2-4; V: TRBV18; CDR3: CASSPDTELAKNIQYF
J: TRBJ1-1; V: TRBV5-1; CDR3: CASSTDWTEIMNTEAFF
J: TRBJ1-1; V: TRBV25-1; CDR3: CANAGQGNTEAFF
J: TRBJ2-3; V: TRBV3-1/TRBV3-2; CDR3: CASSPQGDTQYF
J: TRBJ1-2; V: TRBV30; CDR3: CAWSQGAWGYTF